This T cell receptor beta chain was identified in a study of immune evolution from preneoplasia to lung adenocarcinoma. Study context: HLA loss of heterozygosity: 5.5% to 8.5% AIS, about 15% MIA, about 35% ADC, none AAH. Study-wide points: Compared with EGFR-mutant or double wild-type lesions, KRAS-mutant nodules were more clonal. Clonality was highest in normal lung, lower in later-stage lesions apparently.

Regarding this clone: Its antigen is not identified.

The data were produced by immunoSEQ multiplex PCR, yet TCRdb's version contains in-frame clones alone and is incomplete. The repertoire consists of 950 to 1,200 clones, with 82% occurring once and the leading ten covering 6% to 8%. This CDR3 contains 17 residues. Trimming took 0 bases from V and 1 from J; bases not matched to a gene: 10. The germline V gene has CDR1 SGHRS and CDR2 YFSETQ. Histologic diagnosis was independently verified by two lung pathologists. This clonotype was sampled from a person aged 70 to 85 with lung adenocarcinoma. V gene TRBV5-1 combines with J gene TRBJ2-7; 7 bases agree with TRBD1. Sequencing was carried out using FFPE atypical adenomatous hyperplasia tissue from the lung. Specified subset: atypical adenomatous hyperplasia (AAH), lung preneoplasia. In DNA form, the CDR3 reads TGCGCCAGCAGCTTGGTAATGGGACCGGGACAGTCCTACGAGCAGTACTTC. Translating it yields CASSLVMGPGQSYEQYF.